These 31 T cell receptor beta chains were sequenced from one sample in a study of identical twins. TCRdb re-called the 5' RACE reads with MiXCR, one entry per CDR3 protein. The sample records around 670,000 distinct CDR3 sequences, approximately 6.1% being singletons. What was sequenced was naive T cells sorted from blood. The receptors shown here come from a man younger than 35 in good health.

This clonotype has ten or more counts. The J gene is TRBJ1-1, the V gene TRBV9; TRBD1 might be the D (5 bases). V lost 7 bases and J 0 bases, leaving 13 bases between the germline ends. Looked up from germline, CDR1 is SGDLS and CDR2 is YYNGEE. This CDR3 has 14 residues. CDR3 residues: CASGRGTMNTEAFF. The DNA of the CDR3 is TGTGCCAGCGGTAGGGGAACCATGAACACTGAAGCTTTCTTT.

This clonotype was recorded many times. CDR3: CSARLTGKTYEQYF. CDR3 DNA: TGCAGTGCGAGGCTGACAGGGAAAACCTACGAGCAGTACTTC. The chain carries TRBV20-1 and TRBJ2-7; 7 positions match TRBD1. The trim removed 6 bases at V and 2 bases at J, leaving 10 bases unmatched. The CDR3 extends over 14 amino acids. The germline V gene has CDR1 DFQATT and CDR2 SNEGSKA (reference sequence).

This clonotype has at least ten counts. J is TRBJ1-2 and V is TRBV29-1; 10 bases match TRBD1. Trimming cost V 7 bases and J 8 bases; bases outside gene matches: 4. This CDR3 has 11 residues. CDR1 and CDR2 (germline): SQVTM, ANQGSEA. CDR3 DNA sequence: TGCAGCGCGGGACAGGGGAACGGCTACACCTTC. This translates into CSAGQGNGYTF.

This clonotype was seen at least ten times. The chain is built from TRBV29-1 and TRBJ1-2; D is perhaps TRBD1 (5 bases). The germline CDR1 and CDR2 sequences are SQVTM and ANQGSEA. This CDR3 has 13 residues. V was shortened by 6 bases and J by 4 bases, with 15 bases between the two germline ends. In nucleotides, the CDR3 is TGCAGCGTCCCCCTCGAGGGGACCTATGGCTACACCTTC. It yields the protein CSVPLEGTYGYTF.

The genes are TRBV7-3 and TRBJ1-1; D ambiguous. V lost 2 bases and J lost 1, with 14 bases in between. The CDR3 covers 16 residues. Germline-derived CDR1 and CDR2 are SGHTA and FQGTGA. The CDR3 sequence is CASSLEPSDGNTEAFF. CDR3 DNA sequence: TGTGCCAGCAGCTTAGAGCCTTCGGACGGGAACACTGAAGCTTTCTTT.

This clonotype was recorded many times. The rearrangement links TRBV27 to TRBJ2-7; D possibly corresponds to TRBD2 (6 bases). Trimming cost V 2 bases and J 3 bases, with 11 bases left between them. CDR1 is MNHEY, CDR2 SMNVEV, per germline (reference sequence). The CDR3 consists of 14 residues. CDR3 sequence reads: CASSLAGGNYEQYV. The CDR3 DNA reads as TGTGCCAGCAGTTTAGCCGGGGGAAACTACGAGCAGTACGTC.

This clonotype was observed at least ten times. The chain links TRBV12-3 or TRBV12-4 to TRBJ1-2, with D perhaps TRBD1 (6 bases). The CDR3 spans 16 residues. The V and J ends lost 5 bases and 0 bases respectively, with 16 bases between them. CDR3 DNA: TGTGCCAGCAGTCCTGGACAGAGCTTAGCTAACTATGGCTACACCTTC. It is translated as CASSPGQSLANYGYTF.

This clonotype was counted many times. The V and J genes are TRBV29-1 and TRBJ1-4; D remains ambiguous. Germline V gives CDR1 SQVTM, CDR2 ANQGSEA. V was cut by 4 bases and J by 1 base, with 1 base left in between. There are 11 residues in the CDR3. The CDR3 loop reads CSVGTNEKLFF. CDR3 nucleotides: TGCAGCGTTGGAACTAATGAAAAACTGTTTTTT.

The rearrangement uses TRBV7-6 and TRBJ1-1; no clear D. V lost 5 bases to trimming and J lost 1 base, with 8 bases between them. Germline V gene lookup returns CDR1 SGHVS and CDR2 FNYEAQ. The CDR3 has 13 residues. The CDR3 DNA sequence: TGTGCCAGCAGCCACACAGAGAACACTGAAGCTTTCTTT. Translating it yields CASSHTENTEAFF.

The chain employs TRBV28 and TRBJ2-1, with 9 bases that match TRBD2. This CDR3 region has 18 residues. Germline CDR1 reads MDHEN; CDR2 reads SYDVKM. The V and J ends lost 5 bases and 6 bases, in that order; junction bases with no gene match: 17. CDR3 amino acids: CASSLRTSEKSSGNEQFF. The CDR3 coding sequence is TGTGCCAGCAGTCTTCGGACTAGCGAAAAAAGTAGTGGCAATGAGCAGTTCTTC.

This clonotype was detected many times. The CDR3 spells CASSSRGAGILGGYTF. The DNA for the CDR3 is TGTGCCAGCAGCTCCCGGGGGGCAGGGATCTTGGGAGGCTACACCTTC. V usage is TRBV5-6 and J usage is TRBJ1-2, with a possible D match to TRBD1 (6 bases). The CDR3 totals 16 residues. Germline values: CDR1 SGHDT, CDR2 YYEEEE. The V and J ends lost 3 bases and 8 bases respectively, with 23 bases between them.

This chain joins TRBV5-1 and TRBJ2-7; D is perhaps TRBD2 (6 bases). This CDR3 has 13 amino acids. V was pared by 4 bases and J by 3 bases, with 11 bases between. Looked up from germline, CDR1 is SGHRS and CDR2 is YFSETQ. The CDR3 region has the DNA TGCGCCAGCAGCGACGACGGGAGCTACGAGCAGTACGTC. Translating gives CASSDDGSYEQYV.

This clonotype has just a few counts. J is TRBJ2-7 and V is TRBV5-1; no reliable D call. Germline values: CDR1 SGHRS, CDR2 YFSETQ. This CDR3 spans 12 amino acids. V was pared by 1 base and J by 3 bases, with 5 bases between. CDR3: CASSLIYYEQYF. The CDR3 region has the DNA TGCGCCAGCAGCTTGATCTACTACGAGCAGTACTTC.

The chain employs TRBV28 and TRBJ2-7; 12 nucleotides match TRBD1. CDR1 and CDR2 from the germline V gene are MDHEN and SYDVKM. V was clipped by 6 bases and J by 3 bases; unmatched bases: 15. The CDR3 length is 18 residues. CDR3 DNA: TGTGCCAGCAGCCCTGGGACAGGGGGCGCGATAAGCTTCTACGAGCAGTACTTC. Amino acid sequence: CASSPGTGGAISFYEQYF.

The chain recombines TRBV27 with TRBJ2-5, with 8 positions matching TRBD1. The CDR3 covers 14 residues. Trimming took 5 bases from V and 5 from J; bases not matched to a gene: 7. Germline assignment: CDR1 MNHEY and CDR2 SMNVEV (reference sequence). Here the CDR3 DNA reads TGTGCCAGCAGTAACGGACAGGGTTGGGAGACCCAGTACTTC. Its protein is CASSNGQGWETQYF.

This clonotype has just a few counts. The CDR3 protein is CASSQVREIQYNEQFF. In DNA form, the CDR3 reads TGCGCCAGCAGCCAAGTCAGAGAGATCCAATACAATGAGCAGTTCTTC. This chain uses TRBV4-3 with TRBJ2-1; D call uncertain. Germline V CDR1 and CDR2: LGHNA, YSLEER. The CDR3 spans 16 residues. V was cut by 1 base and J by 4 bases, with 14 bases left in between.

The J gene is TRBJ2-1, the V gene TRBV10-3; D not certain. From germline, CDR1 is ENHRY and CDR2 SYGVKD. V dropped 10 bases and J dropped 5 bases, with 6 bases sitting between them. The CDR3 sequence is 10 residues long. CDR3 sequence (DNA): TGTGCCACACAGAACAATGAGCAGTTCTTC. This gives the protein CATQNNEQFF.

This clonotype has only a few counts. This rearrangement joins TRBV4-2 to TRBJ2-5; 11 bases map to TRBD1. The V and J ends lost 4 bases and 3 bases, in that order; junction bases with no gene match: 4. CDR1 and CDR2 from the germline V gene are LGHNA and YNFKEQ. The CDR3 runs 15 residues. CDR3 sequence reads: CASSPGQGAEETQYF. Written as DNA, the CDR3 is TGTGCCAGCAGCCCTGGACAGGGGGCTGAAGAGACCCAGTACTTC.

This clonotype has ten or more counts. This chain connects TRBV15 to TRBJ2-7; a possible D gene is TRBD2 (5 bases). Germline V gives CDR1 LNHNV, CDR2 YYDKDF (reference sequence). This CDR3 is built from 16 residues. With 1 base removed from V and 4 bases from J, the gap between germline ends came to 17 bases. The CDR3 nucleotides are TGTGCCACCAGCAGAGGAGACTCGTCCCGGGGTTACGAGCAGTACGTC. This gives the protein CATSRGDSSRGYEQYV.

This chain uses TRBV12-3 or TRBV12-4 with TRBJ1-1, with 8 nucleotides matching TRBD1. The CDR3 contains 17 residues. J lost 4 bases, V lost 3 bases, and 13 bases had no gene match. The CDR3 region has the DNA TGTGCCAGCAGTTTGCGTAGTCAGGGGGCTAGGATCACTGAAGCTTTCTTT. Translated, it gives CASSLRSQGARITEAFF.

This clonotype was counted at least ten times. The CDR3 is CASRGPIGDTQYF. For the CDR3, the DNA is TGTGCCAGCAGGGGACCCATAGGAGATACGCAGTATTTT. The chain couples TRBV6-1 to TRBJ2-3; either TRBD1 or TRBD2 may fit D (5 bases each). The CDR3 extends over 13 amino acids. V shed 6 bases and J shed 5 bases, with 12 bases lying between them. The germline CDR1 and CDR2 sequences are MNHNS and SASEGT.

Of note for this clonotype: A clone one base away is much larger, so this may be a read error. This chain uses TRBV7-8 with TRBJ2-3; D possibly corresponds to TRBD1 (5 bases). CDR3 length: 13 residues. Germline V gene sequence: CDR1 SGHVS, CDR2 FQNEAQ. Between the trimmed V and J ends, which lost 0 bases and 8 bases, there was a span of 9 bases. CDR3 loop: CASSLAGPITQYF. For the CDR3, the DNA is TGTGCCAGCAGCTTAGCGGGGCCGATTACGCAGTATTTT. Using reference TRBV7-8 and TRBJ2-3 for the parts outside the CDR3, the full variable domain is GAGVSQSPRYKVAKRGQDVALRCDPISGHVSLFWYQQALGQGPEFLTYFQNEAQLDKSGLPSDRFFAERPEGSVSTLKIQRTQQEDSAVYLCASSLAGPITQYFGPGTRLTVL.

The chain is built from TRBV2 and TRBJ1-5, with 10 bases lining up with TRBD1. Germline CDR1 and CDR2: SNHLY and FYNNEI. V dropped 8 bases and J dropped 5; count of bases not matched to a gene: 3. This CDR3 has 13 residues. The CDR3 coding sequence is TGTGCCAGCGGTGGACAGGGGGATCAGCCCCAGCATTTT. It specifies CASGGQGDQPQHF.

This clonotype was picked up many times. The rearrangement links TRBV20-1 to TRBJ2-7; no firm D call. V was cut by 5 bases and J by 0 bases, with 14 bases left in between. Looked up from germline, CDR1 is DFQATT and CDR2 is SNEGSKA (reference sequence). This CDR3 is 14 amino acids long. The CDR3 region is CSAVHLKSSYEQYV. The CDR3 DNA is TGCAGTGCTGTACACCTGAAGAGCTCCTACGAGCAGTACGTC.

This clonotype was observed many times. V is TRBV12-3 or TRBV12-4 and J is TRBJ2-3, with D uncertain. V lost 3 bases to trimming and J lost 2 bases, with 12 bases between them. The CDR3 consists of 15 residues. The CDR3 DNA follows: TGTGCCAGCAGTTTTTTTGTACAGTACACAGATACGCAGTATTTT. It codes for CASSFFVQYTDTQYF.

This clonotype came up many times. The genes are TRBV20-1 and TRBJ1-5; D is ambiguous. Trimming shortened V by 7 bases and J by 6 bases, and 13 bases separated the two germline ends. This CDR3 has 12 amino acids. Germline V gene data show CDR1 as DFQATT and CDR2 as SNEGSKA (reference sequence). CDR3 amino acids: CSVLVWGQPQHF. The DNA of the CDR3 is TGCAGTGTTCTGGTTTGGGGTCAGCCCCAGCATTTT.

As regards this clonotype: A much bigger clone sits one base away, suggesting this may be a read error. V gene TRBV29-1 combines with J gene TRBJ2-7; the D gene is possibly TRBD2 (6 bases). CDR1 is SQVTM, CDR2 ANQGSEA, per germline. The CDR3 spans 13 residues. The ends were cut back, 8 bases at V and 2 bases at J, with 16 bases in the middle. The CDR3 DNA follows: TGCAGCCTTCGTCCCAGGGAGGCCTACGAGCAGTACTTC. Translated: CSLRPREAYEQYF.

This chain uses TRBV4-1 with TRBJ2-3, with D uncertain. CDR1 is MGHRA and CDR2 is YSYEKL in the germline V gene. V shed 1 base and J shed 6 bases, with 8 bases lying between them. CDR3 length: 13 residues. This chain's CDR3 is CASSQVFMDTQYF. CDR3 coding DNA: TGCGCCAGCAGCCAAGTCTTTATGGATACGCAGTATTTT.

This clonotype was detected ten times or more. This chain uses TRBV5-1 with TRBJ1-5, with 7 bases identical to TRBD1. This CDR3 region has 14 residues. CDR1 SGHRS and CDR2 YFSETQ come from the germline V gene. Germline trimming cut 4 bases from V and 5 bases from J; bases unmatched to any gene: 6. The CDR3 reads CASSQSTGDQPQHF. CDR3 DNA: TGCGCCAGCAGCCAATCAACAGGGGATCAGCCCCAGCATTTT.

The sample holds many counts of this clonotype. The CDR3 is CAISEYEVGQPQHF. The CDR3 DNA reads as TGTGCCATCAGTGAGTATGAGGTGGGTCAGCCCCAGCATTTT. The V and J genes are TRBV10-3 and TRBJ1-5; D call uncertain. This CDR3 has 14 amino acids. Trimming removed 1 base from V and 6 bases from J, with 10 bases in between. Germline lookup yields CDR1 ENHRY and CDR2 SYGVKD.

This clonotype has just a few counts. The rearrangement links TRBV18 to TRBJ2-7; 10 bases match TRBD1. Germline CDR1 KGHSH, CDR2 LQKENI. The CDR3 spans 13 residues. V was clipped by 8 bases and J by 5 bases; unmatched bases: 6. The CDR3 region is CASAQDRGNEQYF. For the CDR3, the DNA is TGTGCCAGCGCGCAGGACAGGGGGAACGAGCAGTACTTC.